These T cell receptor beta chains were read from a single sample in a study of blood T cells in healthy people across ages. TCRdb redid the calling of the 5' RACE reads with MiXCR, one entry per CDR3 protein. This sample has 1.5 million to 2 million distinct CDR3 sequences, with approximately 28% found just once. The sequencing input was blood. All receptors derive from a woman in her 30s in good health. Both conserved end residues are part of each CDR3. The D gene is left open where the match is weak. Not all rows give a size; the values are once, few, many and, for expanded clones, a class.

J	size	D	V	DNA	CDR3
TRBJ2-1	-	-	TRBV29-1	TGCAGCGTTGAAGAGGGCTCCAACATCCCCTCCTACAATGAGCAGTTCTTC	CSVEEGSNIPSYNEQFF
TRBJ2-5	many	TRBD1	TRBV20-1	TGCAGTGCTAGAGATCTGGGGACAGGGGAGACCCAGTACTTC	CSARDLGTGETQYF
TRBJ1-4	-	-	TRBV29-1	TGCAGCGTTGTACAGCTAAATGAAAAACTGTTTTTT	CSVVQLNEKLFF
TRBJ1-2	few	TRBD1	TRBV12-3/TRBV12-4	TGTGCCAGCAGTTTGCCCCGGGACAGGGGTCATGGCTACACCTTC	CASSLPRDRGHGYTF
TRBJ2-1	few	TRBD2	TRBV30	TGTGCCTGGAAGGGCCAGAGGCAGGGAGCGGGAGGGCCCCACAATGAGCAGTTCTTC	CAWKGQRQGAGGPHNEQFF
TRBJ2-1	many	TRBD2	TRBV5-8	TGTGCCAGCAGCTTCGGACTAGCGGGAGTAGTTGAGCAGTTCTTC	CASSFGLAGVVEQFF
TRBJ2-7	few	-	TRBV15	TGTGCCACCGCGAGCTACAGGGAAACGGACCACGAGCAGTACTTC	CATASYRETDHEQYF
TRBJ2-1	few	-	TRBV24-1	TGTGCCACCAGTGATCCCCAGGGGGGCTCCTACAATGAGCAGTTCTTC	CATSDPQGGSYNEQFF
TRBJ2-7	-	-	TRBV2	TGTGCCAGCCGCGTGGGACTGTCTGGGGGCTACGAGCAGTACTTC	CASRVGLSGGYEQYF
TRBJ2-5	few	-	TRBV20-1	TGCAGTGCTAGAGATGGCGGGACACCCCAAGAGACCCAGTACTTC	CSARDGGTPQETQYF
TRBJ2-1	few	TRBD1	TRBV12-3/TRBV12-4	TGTGCCAGCAGGCCATTCCGGGACAGGGTCCCGAATGAGCAGTTCTTC	CASRPFRDRVPNEQFF
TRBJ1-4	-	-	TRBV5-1	TGCGCCAGCAGCTTGAGCCTCCAGGAAGGCAATGAAAAACTGTTTTTT	CASSLSLQEGNEKLFF
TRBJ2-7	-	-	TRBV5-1	TGCGCCAGCAGCCGGGATGGGGCGGGGTACGAGCAGTACTTC	CASSRDGAGYEQYF
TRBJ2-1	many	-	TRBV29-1	TGCAGCGTTGAAGACCGTAGCGGCAGCTCCTACAATGAGCAGTTCTTC	CSVEDRSGSSYNEQFF
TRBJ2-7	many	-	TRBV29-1	TGCAGCGTTCCCGAGGGGGACTACGAGCAGTACTTC	CSVPEGDYEQYF
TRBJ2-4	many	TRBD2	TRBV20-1	TGCAGTACATCACGGGGGGGCCGTGCCAAAAACATTCAGTACTTC	CSTSRGGRAKNIQYF
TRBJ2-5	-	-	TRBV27	TGTGCCAGCAGGTCCGTGGGATCTGGAGAGCAGTACTTC	CASRSVGSGEQYF
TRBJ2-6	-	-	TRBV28	TGTGCCAGCAGCCTGCTGATCTCTGGGGCCAACGTCCGGACTTTC	CASSLLISGANVRTF
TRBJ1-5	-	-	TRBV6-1	TGTGCCAGCACCCTACAGGGAATCGGTCAGTCCCAGCATTTT	CASTLQGIGQSQHF
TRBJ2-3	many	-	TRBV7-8	TGTGCCAGCAGCTTAAAGGTGGGAGGTGGCACAGATACGCAGTATTTT	CASSLKVGGGTDTQYF
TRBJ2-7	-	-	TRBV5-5	TGTGCCAGCAGCTTGGGTATAGCGGCAATCTCCTACGAGCAGTACTTC	CASSLGIAAISYEQYF
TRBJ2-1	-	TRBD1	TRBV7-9	TGTTCCAGCAGCTTACGGACAGGGGGCATGTACAATGAGCAGTTCTTC	CSSSLRTGGMYNEQFF
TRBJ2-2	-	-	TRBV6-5	TGTGCCAGCAGTTATTCGGGGCGGGGGCCTTTAACCGGGGAGCTGTTTTTT	CASSYSGRGPLTGELFF